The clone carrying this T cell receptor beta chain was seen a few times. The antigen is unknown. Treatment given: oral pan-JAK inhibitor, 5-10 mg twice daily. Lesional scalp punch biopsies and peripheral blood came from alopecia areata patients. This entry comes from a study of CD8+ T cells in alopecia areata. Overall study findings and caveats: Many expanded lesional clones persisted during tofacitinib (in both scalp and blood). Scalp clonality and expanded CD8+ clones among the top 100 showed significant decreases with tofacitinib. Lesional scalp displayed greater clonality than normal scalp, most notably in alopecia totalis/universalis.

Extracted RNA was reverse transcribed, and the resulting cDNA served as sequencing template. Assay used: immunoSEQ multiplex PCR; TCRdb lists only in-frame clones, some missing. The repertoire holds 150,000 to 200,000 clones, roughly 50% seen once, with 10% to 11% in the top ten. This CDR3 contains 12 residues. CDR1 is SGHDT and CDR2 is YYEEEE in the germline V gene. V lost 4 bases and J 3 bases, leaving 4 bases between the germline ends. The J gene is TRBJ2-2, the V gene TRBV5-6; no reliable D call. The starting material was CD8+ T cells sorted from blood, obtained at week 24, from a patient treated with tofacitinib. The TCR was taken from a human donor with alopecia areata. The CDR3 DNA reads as TGTGCCAGCAGCGCCTACACCGGGGAGCTGTTTTTT. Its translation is CASSAYTGELFF.